This note documents a single T cell receptor beta chain sequence. The data stem from a study of T cell repertoires in ileal Crohn's disease. Profiled with immunoSEQ multiplex PCR; TCRdb holds only in-frame clones, not every one. The sample lists about 7,000 clones, 70% occurring once. This CDR3 comprises 11 residues. Germline V gives CDR1 DFQATT, CDR2 SNEGSKA (reference sequence). With 3 bases removed from V and 5 bases from J, the gap between germline ends came to 7 bases. The sample taken for sequencing was ileal tissue. The chain recombines TRBV20-1 with TRBJ1-2; D remains unclear. The TCR comes from an adult with Crohn's disease. CDR3 nucleotide sequence: TGCAGTGCTAGCCAGGTTTATGGCTACACCTTC. This encodes CSASQVYGYTF.